One and the same sample provided the 11 T cell receptor beta chains below, sequenced in a study of CD8 T cells in Susac syndrome. RNA in amounts of 0.5 to 1 ug was reverse transcribed with random hexamers. One entry per CDR3 protein, called by TCRdb with MiXCR from the immunoSEQ multiplex PCR reads. The sample lists hundreds of thousands of distinct CDR3 sequences; more than 85% were seen once. Sequenced input: CD8+ T cells from PBMCs. The receptor set was obtained from a human donor with multiple sclerosis.

CDR3 region: CASSKVPGQGVDSLKETQYF. The CDR3 nucleotides are TGTGCCAGCAGCAAAGTGCCGGGACAGGGGGTCGATAGCCTAAAAGAGACCCAGTACTTC. The chain has TRBV11-1 and TRBJ2-5; 11 nucleotides align to TRBD1. The germline V gene has CDR1 SGHAT and CDR2 FQDESV (reference sequence). CDR3 length: 20 amino acids. V dropped 5 bases and J dropped 3; count of bases not matched to a gene: 20.

V usage is TRBV4-1 and J usage is TRBJ2-2; D is perhaps TRBD2 (6 bases). Looked up from germline, CDR1 is MGHRA and CDR2 is YSYEKL. Trimming pared 3 bases from V and 7 bases from J, leaving 12 bases between. This CDR3 comprises 14 residues. The CDR3 nucleotides are TGCGCCAGCAGCCAGGCGGGAAGTGTCGGGGAGCTGTTTTTT. Translated: CASSQAGSVGELFF.

The gene calls are TRBV7-9 and TRBJ2-1, with D unclear. Trimming removed 6 bases from V and 5 bases from J, with 14 bases in between. CDR1 SEHNR and CDR2 FQNEAQ come from the germline V gene (reference sequence). The CDR3 has 14 amino acids. The CDR3 nucleotides read TGTGCCAGCAGTCAAGATGGCCTCAACAATGAGCAGTTCTTC. Translated: CASSQDGLNNEQFF.

This chain links TRBV12-3 or TRBV12-4 with TRBJ2-3, with 13 bases aligning to TRBD2. CDR3 length: 17 residues. Unmatched junction bases numbered 10, after V lost 6 bases and J lost 4 bases. CDR3 coding DNA: TGTGCCAGCAGGCAACTAGCGGGAGGGCCTGAATCAGATACGCAGTATTTT. The encoded protein is CASRQLAGGPESDTQYF.

This rearrangement joins TRBV6-2 or TRBV6-3 to TRBJ2-5; the D gene is possibly TRBD2 (6 bases). V lost 5 bases and J 5 bases, leaving 12 bases between the germline ends. CDR1 is MNHEY, CDR2 SVGEGT, per germline. This CDR3 has 13 amino acids. The CDR3, as DNA: TGTGCCAGCAGTCCGACTAGTGGGGAGACCCAGTACTTC. The encoded protein is CASSPTSGETQYF.

This chain connects TRBV5-1 to TRBJ2-1; the D is unclear. V was pared by 4 bases and J by 9 bases, with 11 bases between. Germline V gene lookup returns CDR1 SGHRS and CDR2 YFSETQ. The CDR3 runs to 12 residues. CDR3 nucleotides: TGCGCCAGCAGCGATCCCTACGGTGAGCAGTTCTTC. Translation: CASSDPYGEQFF.

The chain couples TRBV28 to TRBJ2-4, with D possibly being TRBD1 (6 bases). The germline V and J ends were trimmed by 6 bases and 0 bases, with 15 bases remaining between them. Germline assignment: CDR1 MDHEN and CDR2 SYDVKM. The CDR3 extends over 16 amino acids. CDR3: CASRQFGQLAKNIQYF. In DNA form, the CDR3 reads TGTGCCAGCAGACAATTTGGACAGCTAGCCAAAAACATTCAGTACTTC.

The chain recombines TRBV5-6 with TRBJ1-1; unclear D gene. This CDR3 comprises 13 residues. V lost 4 bases, J lost 3 bases, and 10 bases lay in between. From germline, CDR1 is SGHDT and CDR2 YYEEEE. The CDR3 coding sequence is TGTGCCAGCAGCCGCGCACCAGACACTGAAGCTTTCTTT. It codes for CASSRAPDTEAFF.

This rearrangement joins TRBV14 to TRBJ1-1; TRBD1 matches at 9 bases. J lost 3 bases, V lost 2 bases, and 7 bases had no gene match. The CDR3 totals 16 residues. Germline V lookup: CDR1 SGHDN, CDR2 FVKESK. The CDR3 sequence: CASSQFYRGRDTEAFF. The CDR3 DNA sequence: TGTGCCAGCAGCCAATTCTACAGGGGGCGAGACACTGAAGCTTTCTTT.

This chain links TRBV30 with TRBJ2-1; D remains unclear. The V end was cut by 0 bases, the J end by 9 bases, with 6 bases between. Germline CDR1 reads GTSNPN; CDR2 reads SVGIG (reference sequence). This CDR3 contains 11 residues. DNA of the CDR3: TGTGCCTGGAGTGTATGGAGTGAGCAGTTCTTC. This encodes CAWSVWSEQFF.

DNA for the CDR3: TGCGCCAGCAGCCGAGGGCAGGGCGGTGATCAGCCCCAGCATTTT. The encoded protein is CASSRGQGGDQPQHF. This sequence joins TRBV4-1 and TRBJ1-5, with a possible D match to TRBD1 (5 bases). V shed 4 bases and J shed 5 bases, with 15 bases lying between them. Germline V gene lookup returns CDR1 MGHRA and CDR2 YSYEKL. The CDR3 contains 15 residues.